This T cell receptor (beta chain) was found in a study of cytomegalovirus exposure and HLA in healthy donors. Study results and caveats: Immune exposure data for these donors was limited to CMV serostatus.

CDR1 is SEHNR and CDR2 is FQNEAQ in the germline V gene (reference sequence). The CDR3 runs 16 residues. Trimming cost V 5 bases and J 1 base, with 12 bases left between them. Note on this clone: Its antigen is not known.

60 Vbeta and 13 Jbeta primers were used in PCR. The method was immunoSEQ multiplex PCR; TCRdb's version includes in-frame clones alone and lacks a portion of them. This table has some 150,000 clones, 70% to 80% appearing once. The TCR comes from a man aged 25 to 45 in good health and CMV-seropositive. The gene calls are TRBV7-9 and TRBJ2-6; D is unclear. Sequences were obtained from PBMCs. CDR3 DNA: TGTGCCAGCAGCCCCTCCGAGAGATCTGGGGCCAACGTCCTGACTTTC. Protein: CASSPSERSGANVLTF. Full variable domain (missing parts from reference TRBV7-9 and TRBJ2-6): DTGVSQNPRHKITKRGQNVTFRCDPISEHNRLYWYRQTLGQGPEFLTYFQNEAQLEKSRLLSDRFSAERPKGSFSTLEIQRTEQGDSAMYLCASSPSERSGANVLTFGAGSRLTVL.